The clone carrying this TCR beta chain was seen a few times. The CDR3 has 15 residues. Trimming cost V 6 bases and J 2 bases, with 14 bases left between them. Looked up from germline, CDR1 is SGHTA and CDR2 is FQGNSA. The data stem from a study of regulatory T cells in long-lasting Graves disease. Construction of TCR beta libraries relied on iRepertoire HTBI primers and on Arm-PCR targeting CDR3 regions. TCRdb ran MiXCR on the multiplex PCR reads and lists one entry per CDR3 protein. Of almost 450,000 distinct CDR3 sequences in the sample, roughly 17% are singletons; the top ten hold about 11%. Time point meaning: newly diagnosed GD, antithyroid drugs for less than 3 months. RNA isolated from PBMCs was used to make the TCR library. Graves' disease diagnosis relied on American Thyroid Association guidelines. Another study also made use of these data, one on T cells in Graves' hyperthyroidism and ophthalmopathy.

This clonotype originated in a woman aged 25 to 45 with Graves disease. The J gene is TRBJ2-1, the V gene TRBV7-2; maybe TRBD2 (6 bases). Source: peripheral blood mononuclear cells (PBMCs), taken at new diagnosis, from a patient treated with antithyroid drugs. CDR3 sequence: CASSRLADTYNEQFF. Here the CDR3 DNA reads TGTGCCAGCAGTAGGTTAGCGGATACCTACAATGAGCAGTTCTTC.